This entry features one T cell receptor (beta chain) sequence. Its antigen remains unidentified. Looked up from germline, CDR1 is MDHEN and CDR2 is SYDVKM. J gave up 6 bases and V 3 bases, and 7 bases lay outside the gene matches. The CDR3 extends over 14 amino acids. PCR amplification relied on 60 Vbeta primers (plus 13 Jbeta primers). Original methodology: Counted up in a later analysis, unique TCR beta chains came to approximately 77 million, with around 12 million shared. Profiling relied on immunoSEQ multiplex PCR, and the TCRdb table lists in-frame clones only, not all of them. V and J calls and clone size are those listed in that table; D and trimming were worked out from the DNA. This repertoire includes around 200,000 clones. This record comes from a study of cytomegalovirus exposure and HLA in healthy donors. Study-wide points: A later analysis found that most CMV-associated TCR beta chains appeared HLA-restricted.

This chain joins TRBV28 and TRBJ1-1, with 7 nucleotides matching TRBD1. The clonotype originates from a girl aged 2-10 years in good health and CMV-seropositive. The specimen sequenced was PBMCs. In DNA form, the CDR3 reads TGTGCCAGCAGTTTCTCACAGGGGTTCGCTGAAGCTTTCTTT. Its protein product is CASSFSQGFAEAFF.